Below, 26 T cell receptor beta chains from the same sample are listed, as sequenced in a study of blood T cell repertoires in COVID-19. TCRdb's copy holds only in-frame clones and misses some; the assay was immunoSEQ multiplex PCR. The repertoire includes some 110,000 clones, 70% to 85% of them detected once, and 2.5% to 4% sits in the top ten. Sequencing used peripheral blood. The source of these receptors is a woman at least 80 years old with active or convalescent COVID-19.

The rearrangement uses TRBV10-3 and TRBJ2-5, with D maybe TRBD1 (6 bases). Between the trimmed V and J ends, which lost 4 bases and 5 bases, there was a span of 8 bases. CDR3 length equals 12 residues. CDR1 and CDR2 (germline): ENHRY, SYGVKD. The DNA for the CDR3 is TGTGCCATCAGTGGAGGGGGTGAGACCCAGTACTTC. Encoded protein: CAISGGGETQYF.

The V call is TRBV5-6, the J call TRBJ2-5; 10 bases are a match to TRBD2. The CDR3 sequence is 17 residues long. With V trimmed by 3 bases and J by 5 bases, 13 bases remained unmatched. Per the germline V gene, CDR1 is SGHDT and CDR2 is YYEEEE. The CDR3 coding sequence is TGTGCCAGCAGCTCTCTAGCGGGGGCTATCTCACGGGAGACCCAGTACTTC. This translates into CASSSLAGAISRETQYF.

The CDR3 coding sequence is TGTGCCAGCAGCTCCCGACAGTCCCGTAATGAAAAACTGTTTTTT. Translation: CASSSRQSRNEKLFF. The chain uses TRBV7-9 and TRBJ1-4, with a tentative D call TRBD1 (5 bases). This CDR3 region has 15 residues. Germline V gene data show CDR1 as SEHNR and CDR2 as FQNEAQ (reference sequence). V lost 4 bases, J lost 4 bases, and 13 bases lay in between. The full variable domain, rest sourced from reference TRBV7-9 and TRBJ1-4, is DTGVSQNPRHKITKRGQNVTFRCDPISEHNRLYWYRQTLGQGPEFLTYFQNEAQLEKSRLLSDRFSAERPKGSFSTLEIQRTEQGDSAMYLCASSSRQSRNEKLFFGSGTQLSVL.

This clone showed up just once. The rearrangement links TRBV12-3 or TRBV12-4 to TRBJ1-1; D remains unclear. Trimming took 5 bases from V and 0 from J, leaving 7 bases between them. The CDR3 sequence is 13 residues long. The CDR3 nucleotides read TGTGCCAGCAGTCCCAGAATGAACACTGAAGCTTTCTTT. Its protein is CASSPRMNTEAFF.

DNA for the CDR3: TGTGCCAGTAGTATTCCGGGACAGGGGATTGGCTACACCTTC. Translated, it gives CASSIPGQGIGYTF. The chain is built from TRBV19 and TRBJ1-2; TRBD1 matches 10 bases. In germline, CDR1 is LNHDA, CDR2 SQIVND (reference sequence). This CDR3 has 14 residues. The V and J ends lost 3 bases and 7 bases, in that order; junction bases with no gene match: 5.

V is TRBV9 and J is TRBJ2-7, with 12 bases that match TRBD1. Trimming removed 0 bases from V and 3 bases from J; junction bases left unmatched: 4. Germline loops: CDR1 SGDLS, CDR2 YYNGEE. The CDR3 has 16 residues. Here the CDR3 DNA reads TGTGCCAGCAGCGTAGGGGGACAGGGGGCGGGCTACGAGCAGTACTTC. Translating gives CASSVGGQGAGYEQYF. Variable domain in full (rest from reference TRBV9 and TRBJ2-7): DSGVTQTPKHLITATGQRVTLRCSPRSGDLSVYWYQQSLDQGLQFLIQYYNGEERAKGNILERFSAQQFPDLHSELNLSSLELGDSALYFCASSVGGQGAGYEQYFGPGTRLTVT.

The chain recombines TRBV28 with TRBJ2-1; D gene uncertain. Between the trimmed V and J ends, which lost 6 bases and 5 bases, there was a span of 8 bases. There are 12 residues in the CDR3. Germline V gene sequence: CDR1 MDHEN, CDR2 SYDVKM. The CDR3 protein is CASSLTDNEQFF. DNA of the CDR3: TGTGCCAGCAGCCTCACAGACAATGAGCAGTTCTTC.

The J gene is TRBJ1-3, the V gene TRBV4-1; 7 bases fit TRBD1. Trimming removed 2 bases from V and 4 bases from J; junction bases left unmatched: 2. CDR1 MGHRA and CDR2 YSYEKL come from the germline V gene. This CDR3 has 14 amino acids. The CDR3 here is CASSQPGQGNTIYF. The CDR3 DNA is TGCGCCAGCAGCCAACCGGGACAGGGAAACACCATATATTTT.

The chain joins TRBV7-2 to TRBJ2-7; no definite D call. CDR3 size: 17 residues. V shed 2 bases and J shed 1 base, with 18 bases lying between them. Germline V gene data show CDR1 as SGHTA and CDR2 as FQGNSA. CDR3 loop: CASSLKVTTVRSYEQYF. CDR3 coding DNA: TGTGCCAGCAGCTTAAAGGTCACCACAGTCAGATCCTACGAGCAGTACTTC.

This chain links TRBV28 with TRBJ1-1; D is possibly TRBD1 (5 bases). Trimming removed 6 bases at V and 1 base at J, with 9 bases between. The CDR3 has 13 residues. The germline V gene encodes CDR1 MDHEN and CDR2 SYDVKM. CDR3 protein: CASRRDWNTEAFF. CDR3 nucleotide sequence: TGTGCCAGCAGGAGGGACTGGAACACTGAAGCTTTCTTT.

The table lists this clone with a few counts. The CDR3 protein is CASSQTRGLGKQYF. The DNA of the CDR3 is TGTGCCAGCAGCCAAACAAGGGGACTAGGGAAGCAGTACTTC. The chain has TRBV3-1 (or the pseudogene TRBV3-2) and TRBJ2-7, with 8 bases lining up with TRBD2. Germline trimming cut 2 bases from V and 8 bases from J; bases unmatched to any gene: 8. The germline V gene encodes CDR1 LGHDT and CDR2 YNNKEL (reference sequence). The CDR3 covers 14 residues.

The genes are TRBV19 and TRBJ1-1, with a possible D match to TRBD1 (5 bases). The CDR3 has 17 amino acids. Trimming removed 5 bases at V and 0 bases at J, with 19 bases between. The germline CDR1 and CDR2 sequences are LNHDA and SQIVND (reference sequence). DNA for the CDR3: TGTGCCAGTAGTGACCCAGGGTACAGCTCCTTGAACACTGAAGCTTTCTTT. It codes for CASSDPGYSSLNTEAFF.

This chain connects TRBV5-1 to TRBJ2-1; D ambiguous. The CDR3 is 11 residues long. CDR1 and CDR2 (germline): SGHRS, YFSETQ. V lost 7 bases, J lost 9 bases, and 11 bases lay in between. As DNA, the CDR3 is TGCGCCAGCCAGCGAAGTGGTGAGCAGTTCTTC. Residues: CASQRSGEQFF.

The chain carries TRBV9 and TRBJ1-2, with a weak D call TRBD1 (5 bases). Germline V gene lookup returns CDR1 SGDLS and CDR2 YYNGEE. The CDR3 spans 14 residues. V lost 6 bases to trimming and J lost 4 bases, with 16 bases between them. The CDR3 DNA reads as TGTGCCAGCACCCCCTGGGAGGGGAGCTATGGCTACACCTTC. It specifies CASTPWEGSYGYTF.

The chain is built from TRBV6-1 and TRBJ1-2, with D hard to call. Germline lookup yields CDR1 MNHNS and CDR2 SASEGT. V was clipped by 2 bases and J by 2 bases, with 9 bases between them. The CDR3 runs 14 residues. DNA for the CDR3: TGTGCCAGCAGTGAACGGACGGGAAACTATGGCTACACCTTC. It is translated as CASSERTGNYGYTF.

The J gene is TRBJ2-7, the V gene TRBV25-1, with a weak D call TRBD2 (6 bases). Trimming took off 8 bases at V and 4 bases at J, with 21 bases between the two ends. In germline, CDR1 is MGHDK, CDR2 SYGVNS. This CDR3 comprises 15 residues. The DNA for the CDR3 is TGTGCCAGCCGTCCGACCTGGGACTGGAGTTACGAGCAGTACTTC. Amino acids: CASRPTWDWSYEQYF.

This rearrangement joins TRBV28 to TRBJ1-2, with D perhaps TRBD1 (5 bases). Trimming shortened V by 4 bases and J by 3 bases, and 6 bases separated the two germline ends. CDR1 is MDHEN and CDR2 is SYDVKM in the germline V gene. The CDR3 sequence is 12 residues long. CDR3 nucleotides: TGTGCCAGCAGTTGGGGGGACTATGGCTACACCTTC. Translating gives CASSWGDYGYTF.

V is TRBV18 and J is TRBJ1-5; D is uncertain. The CDR3 spans 16 residues. Germline CDR1 and CDR2: KGHSH and LQKENI. V was cut by 2 bases and J by 0 bases, with 11 bases left in between. The CDR3 sequence is CASSPTESNSNQPQHF. The DNA for the CDR3 is TGTGCCAGCTCACCAACAGAAAGTAATAGCAATCAGCCCCAGCATTTT.

In its sample, this clone was seen once. The CDR3 loop is CASSLAEGAGYTF. CDR3 bases: TGCGCCAGCAGCTTGGCCGAGGGGGCTGGCTACACCTTC. This rearrangement joins TRBV5-1 to TRBJ1-2; 7 nucleotides align to TRBD1. This CDR3 is built from 13 residues. Germline CDR1 SGHRS, CDR2 YFSETQ. The junction had 3 bases not matched to a gene; V was cut back by 0 bases and J by 7 bases.

V usage is TRBV5-6 and J usage is TRBJ2-7; D unclear. Germline V lookup: CDR1 SGHDT, CDR2 YYEEEE. Trimming removed 0 bases at V and 0 bases at J, with 10 bases between. The CDR3 sequence is 15 residues long. As DNA, the CDR3 is TGTGCCAGCAGCTTGGGTGCTCTTAGCTCCTACGAGCAGTACTTC. Its translation: CASSLGALSSYEQYF.

J is TRBJ2-7 and V is TRBV28, with D perhaps matching TRBD2 (5 bases). CDR1 is MDHEN, CDR2 SYDVKM, per germline. The CDR3 runs 12 residues. Between the trimmed V and J ends, which lost 6 bases and 3 bases, there was a span of 9 bases. Here the CDR3 DNA reads TGTGCCAGCAGCTATGGACTCTACGAGCAGTACTTC. Translation gives CASSYGLYEQYF.

V is TRBV3-1 (or the pseudogene TRBV3-2) and J is TRBJ1-2; the D gene is possibly TRBD1 (6 bases). The CDR3 runs 16 residues. The germline V gene encodes CDR1 LGHDT and CDR2 YNNKEL (reference sequence). With 2 bases removed from V and 3 bases from J, the gap between germline ends came to 16 bases. The CDR3 region is CASSQRRTVGHYGYTF. The CDR3 DNA is TGTGCCAGCAGCCAACGAAGGACAGTTGGACACTATGGCTACACCTTC.

This clone was observed a handful of times. The chain couples TRBV13 to TRBJ2-7; TRBD1 might be the D (6 bases). V shed 3 bases and J shed 1 base, with 13 bases lying between them. The CDR3 has 15 amino acids. Per the germline V gene, CDR1 is PRHDT and CDR2 is FYEKMQ (reference sequence). The CDR3 bases are TGTGCCAGCAGCTTGGGGCCCAGGGGTTCCTACGAGCAGTACTTC. Translating it yields CASSLGPRGSYEQYF. Full variable domain (remainder filled in from reference TRBV13 and TRBJ2-7): AAGVIQSPRHLIKEKRETATLKCYPIPRHDTVYWYQQGPGQDPQFLISFYEKMQSDKGSIPDRFSAQQFSDYHSELNMSSLELGDSALYFCASSLGPRGSYEQYFGPGTRLTVT.

The chain has TRBV6-5 and TRBJ1-3; TRBD1 aligns across 8 bases. The CDR3 loop spans 15 amino acids. The V gene end was trimmed by 4 bases and the J gene end by 3 bases; junction bases not matched to a gene: 5. CDR1 and CDR2 from the germline V gene are MNHEY and SVGAGI. CDR3 nucleotide sequence: TGTGCCAGCAGTTCCGACAGGGGTTTTGGAAACACCATATATTTT. This codes for CASSSDRGFGNTIYF.

The chain recombines TRBV5-8 with TRBJ1-5; D is perhaps TRBD1 (5 bases). The CDR3 totals 14 residues. Looked up from germline, CDR1 is SGHTS and CDR2 is YDEGEE. Trimming stripped 4 bases from V and 5 bases from J, with 13 bases between. The CDR3 bases are TGTGCCAGCAGCCCCAAATCGACAGATCAGCCCCAGCATTTT. Encoded protein: CASSPKSTDQPQHF. The variable domain in full, completed from reference TRBV5-8 and TRBJ1-5, reads EAGVTQSPTHLIKTRGQQATLRCSPISGHTSVYWYQQALGLGLQFLLWYDEGEERNRGNFPPRFSGRQFPNYSSELNVNALELEDSALYLCASSPKSTDQPQHFGDGTRLSIL.

The gene calls are TRBV11-3 and TRBJ2-5; D ambiguous. CDR1 SGHNT and CDR2 YENEEA come from the germline V gene. The CDR3 covers 13 residues. V lost 4 bases to trimming and J lost 1 base, with 7 bases between them. The CDR3 bases are TGTGCCAGCAGCTATAGAAGCCAAGAGACCCAGTACTTC. Residues: CASSYRSQETQYF.